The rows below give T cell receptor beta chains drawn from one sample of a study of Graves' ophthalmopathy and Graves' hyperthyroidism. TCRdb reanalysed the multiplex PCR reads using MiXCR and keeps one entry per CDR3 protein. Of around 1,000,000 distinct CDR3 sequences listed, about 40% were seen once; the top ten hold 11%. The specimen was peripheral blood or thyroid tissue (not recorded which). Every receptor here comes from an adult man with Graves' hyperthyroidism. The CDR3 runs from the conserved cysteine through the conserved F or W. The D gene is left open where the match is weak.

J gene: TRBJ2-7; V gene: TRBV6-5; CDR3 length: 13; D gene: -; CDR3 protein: CASIRLGDYEQYF
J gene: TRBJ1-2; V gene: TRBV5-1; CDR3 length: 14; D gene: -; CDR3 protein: CASSLAMGEDGYTF
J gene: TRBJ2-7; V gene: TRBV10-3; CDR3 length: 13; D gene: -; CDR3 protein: CAISESVGSEQYF
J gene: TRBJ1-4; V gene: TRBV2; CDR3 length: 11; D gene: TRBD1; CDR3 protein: CASRSGTGLFF
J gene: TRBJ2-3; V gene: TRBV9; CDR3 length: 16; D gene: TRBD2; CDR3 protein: CASSLGSGIMADTQYF
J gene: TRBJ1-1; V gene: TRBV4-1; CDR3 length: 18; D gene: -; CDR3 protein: CASSQDLVFGIDNTEAFF
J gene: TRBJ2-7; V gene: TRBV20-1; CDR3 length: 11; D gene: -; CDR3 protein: CSARRTDGQYF
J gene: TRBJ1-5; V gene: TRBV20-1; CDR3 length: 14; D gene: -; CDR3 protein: CSARVSQGNQPQHF
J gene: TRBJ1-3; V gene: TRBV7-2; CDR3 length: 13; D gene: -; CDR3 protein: CASSLHREGTIYF
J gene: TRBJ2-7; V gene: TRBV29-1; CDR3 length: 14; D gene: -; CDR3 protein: CSVVGGGGTYEQYF
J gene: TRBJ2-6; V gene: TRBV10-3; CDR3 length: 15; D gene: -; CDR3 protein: CAISEQTGLANVLTF
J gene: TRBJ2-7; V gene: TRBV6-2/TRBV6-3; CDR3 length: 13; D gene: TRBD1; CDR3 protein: CASGWTGVYEQYF
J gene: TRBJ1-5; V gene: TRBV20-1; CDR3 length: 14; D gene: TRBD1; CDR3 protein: CSAPKQGAGQPQHF
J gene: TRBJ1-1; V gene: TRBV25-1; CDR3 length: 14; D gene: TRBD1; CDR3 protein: CASSSQGVHTEAFF
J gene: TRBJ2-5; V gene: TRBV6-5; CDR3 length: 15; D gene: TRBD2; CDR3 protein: CASSYSRGGGETQYF
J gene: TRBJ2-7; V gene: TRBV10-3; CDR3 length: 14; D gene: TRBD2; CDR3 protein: CAISEGSGRWREYF
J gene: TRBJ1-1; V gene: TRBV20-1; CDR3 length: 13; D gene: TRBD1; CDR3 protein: CSARATGGTEAFF
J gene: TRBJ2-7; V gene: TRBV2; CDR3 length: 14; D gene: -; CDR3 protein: CASSEEVRTYEQYF
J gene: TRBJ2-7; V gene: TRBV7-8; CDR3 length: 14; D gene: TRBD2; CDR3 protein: CASSRTSDHYEQYF
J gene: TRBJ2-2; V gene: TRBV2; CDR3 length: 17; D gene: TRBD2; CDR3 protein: CASSPRGVSGNTGELFF
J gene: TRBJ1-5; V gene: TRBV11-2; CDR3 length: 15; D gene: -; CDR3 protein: CASSLGNFGNQPQHF
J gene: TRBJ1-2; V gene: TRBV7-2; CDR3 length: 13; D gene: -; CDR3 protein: CASISRGANGYTF
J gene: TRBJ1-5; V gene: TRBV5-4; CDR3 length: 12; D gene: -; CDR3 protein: CASNRRGEPQHF
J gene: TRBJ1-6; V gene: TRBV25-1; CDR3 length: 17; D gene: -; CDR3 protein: CASSLMAGEFGNSPLHF
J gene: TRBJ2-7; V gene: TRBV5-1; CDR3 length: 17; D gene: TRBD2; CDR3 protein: CASSHRTSGIKGYEQYF
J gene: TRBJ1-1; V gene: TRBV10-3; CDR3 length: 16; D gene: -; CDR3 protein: CAISGPLARMNTEAFF
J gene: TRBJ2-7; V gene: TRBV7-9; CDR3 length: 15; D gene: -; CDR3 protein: CASSLVPGTTYEQYF
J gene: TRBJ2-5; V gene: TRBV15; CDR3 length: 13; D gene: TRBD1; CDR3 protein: CATRRQGAETQYF
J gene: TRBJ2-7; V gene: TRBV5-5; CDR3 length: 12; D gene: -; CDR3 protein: CASSSSVGDLYF
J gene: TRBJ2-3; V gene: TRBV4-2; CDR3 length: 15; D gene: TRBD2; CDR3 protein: CASSFRAGGADTQYF
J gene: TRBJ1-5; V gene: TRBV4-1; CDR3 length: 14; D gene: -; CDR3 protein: CASSDRTRNQPQHF
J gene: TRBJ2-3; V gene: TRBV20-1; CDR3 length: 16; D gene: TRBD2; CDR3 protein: CSARGSGGPSTDTQYF
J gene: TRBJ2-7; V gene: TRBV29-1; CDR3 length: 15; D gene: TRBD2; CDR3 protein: CSVEAGLAGDYEQYF
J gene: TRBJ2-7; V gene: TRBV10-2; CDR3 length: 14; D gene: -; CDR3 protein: CASSYVGQTYEQCF
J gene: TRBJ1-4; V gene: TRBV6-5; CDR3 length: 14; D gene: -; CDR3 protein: CASSYSQANEKLFF
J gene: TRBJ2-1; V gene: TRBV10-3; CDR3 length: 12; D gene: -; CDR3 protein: CAIREGDNEQFF
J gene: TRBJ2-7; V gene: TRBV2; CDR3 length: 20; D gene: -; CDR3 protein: CASSEALPPGGDREFYEQYF
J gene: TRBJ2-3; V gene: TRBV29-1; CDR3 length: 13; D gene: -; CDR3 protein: CSGRAGGGDTQYF
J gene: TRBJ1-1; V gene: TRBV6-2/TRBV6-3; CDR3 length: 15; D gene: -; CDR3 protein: CASSYSNFAGGGAFF
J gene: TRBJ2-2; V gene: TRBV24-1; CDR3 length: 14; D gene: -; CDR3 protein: CATSGAWANGELFF
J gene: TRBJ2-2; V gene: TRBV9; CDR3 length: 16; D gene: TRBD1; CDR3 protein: CASSGPGTGNTGELFF
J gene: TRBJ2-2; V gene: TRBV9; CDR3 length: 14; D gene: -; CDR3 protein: CASSVGGHTGELFF
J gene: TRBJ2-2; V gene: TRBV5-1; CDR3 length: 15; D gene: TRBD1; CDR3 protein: CASSLAGQGTGELFF
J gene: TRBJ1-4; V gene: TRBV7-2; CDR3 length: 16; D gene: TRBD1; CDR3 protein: CASSFLDRGGREKLFF
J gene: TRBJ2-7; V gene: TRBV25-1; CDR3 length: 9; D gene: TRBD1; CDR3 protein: CASSRDRTF
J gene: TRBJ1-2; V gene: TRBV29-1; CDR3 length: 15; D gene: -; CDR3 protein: CSVASGSTSGDGYTF
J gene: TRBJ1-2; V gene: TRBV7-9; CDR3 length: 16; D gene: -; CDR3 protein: CASSFGRMETNYGYTF
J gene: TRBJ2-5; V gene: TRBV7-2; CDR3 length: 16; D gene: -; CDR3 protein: CASRLTRQNHQETQYF
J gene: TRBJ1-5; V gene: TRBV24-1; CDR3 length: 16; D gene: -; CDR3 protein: CATSPGGGRSNQPQHF
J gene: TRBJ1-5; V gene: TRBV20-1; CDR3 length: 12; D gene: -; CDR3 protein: CSAREGTQPQHF
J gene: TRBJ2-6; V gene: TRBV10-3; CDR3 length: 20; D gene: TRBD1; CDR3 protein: CAISQGTGVGLSTGANVLTF
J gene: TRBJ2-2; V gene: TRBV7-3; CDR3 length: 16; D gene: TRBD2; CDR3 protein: CASSAGLAGNTGELFF
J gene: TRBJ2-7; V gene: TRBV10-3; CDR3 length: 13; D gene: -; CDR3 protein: CAISERSPPEQYF
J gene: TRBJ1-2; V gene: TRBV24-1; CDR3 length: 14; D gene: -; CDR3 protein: CATSDFGSTYGYTF